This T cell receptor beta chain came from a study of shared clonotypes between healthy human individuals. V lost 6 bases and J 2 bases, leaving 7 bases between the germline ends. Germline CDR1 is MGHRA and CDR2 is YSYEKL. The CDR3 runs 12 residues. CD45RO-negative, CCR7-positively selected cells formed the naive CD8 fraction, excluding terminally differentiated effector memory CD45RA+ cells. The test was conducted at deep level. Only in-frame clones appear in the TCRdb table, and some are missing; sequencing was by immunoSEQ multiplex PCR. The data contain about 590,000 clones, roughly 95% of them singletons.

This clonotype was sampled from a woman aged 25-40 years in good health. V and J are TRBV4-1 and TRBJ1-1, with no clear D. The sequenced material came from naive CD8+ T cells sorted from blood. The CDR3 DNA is TGCGCCAGCAGTTACGGAAACACTGAAGCTTTCTTT. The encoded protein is CASSYGNTEAFF.